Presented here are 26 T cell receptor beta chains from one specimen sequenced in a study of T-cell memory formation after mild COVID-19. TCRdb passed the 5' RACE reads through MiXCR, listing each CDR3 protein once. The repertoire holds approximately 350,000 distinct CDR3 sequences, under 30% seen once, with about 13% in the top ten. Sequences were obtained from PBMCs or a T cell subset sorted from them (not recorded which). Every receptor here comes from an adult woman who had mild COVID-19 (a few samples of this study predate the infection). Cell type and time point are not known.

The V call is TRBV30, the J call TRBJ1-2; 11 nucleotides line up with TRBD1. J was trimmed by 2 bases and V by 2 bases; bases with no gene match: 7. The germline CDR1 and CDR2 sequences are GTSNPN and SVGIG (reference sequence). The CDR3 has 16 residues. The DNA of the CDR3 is TGTGCCTGGAGTTTGGGTAGGACAGGGGGCAACTATGGCTACACCTTC. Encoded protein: CAWSLGRTGGNYGYTF. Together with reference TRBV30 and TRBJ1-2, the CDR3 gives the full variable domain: SQTIHQWPATLVQPVGSPLSLECTVEGTSNPNLYWYRQAAGRGLQLLFYSVGIGQISSEVPQNLSASRPQDRQFILSSKKLLLSDSGFYLCAWSLGRTGGNYGYTFGSGTRLTVV.

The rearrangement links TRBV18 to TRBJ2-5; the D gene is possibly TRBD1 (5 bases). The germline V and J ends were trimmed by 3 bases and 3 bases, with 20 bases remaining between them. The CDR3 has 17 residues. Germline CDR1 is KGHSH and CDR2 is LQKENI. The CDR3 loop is CASSPSTRGPSEETQYF. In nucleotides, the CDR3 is TGTGCCAGCTCACCGTCGACAAGGGGCCCCTCCGAAGAGACCCAGTACTTC.

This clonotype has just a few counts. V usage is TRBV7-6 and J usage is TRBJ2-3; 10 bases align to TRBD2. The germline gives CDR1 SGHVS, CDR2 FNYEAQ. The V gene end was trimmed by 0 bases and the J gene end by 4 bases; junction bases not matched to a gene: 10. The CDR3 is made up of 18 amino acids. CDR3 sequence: CASSLAIGSGGAADTQYF. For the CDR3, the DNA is TGTGCCAGCAGCTTAGCGATTGGGAGCGGGGGGGCTGCAGATACGCAGTATTTT.

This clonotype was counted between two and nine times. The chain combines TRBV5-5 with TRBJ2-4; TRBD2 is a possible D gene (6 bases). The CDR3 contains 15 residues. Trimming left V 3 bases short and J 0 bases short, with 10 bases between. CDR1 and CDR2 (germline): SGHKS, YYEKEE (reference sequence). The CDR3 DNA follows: TGTGCCAGCAGCTGGCGCGGGGTAGCCAAAAACATTCAGTACTTC. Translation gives CASSWRGVAKNIQYF.

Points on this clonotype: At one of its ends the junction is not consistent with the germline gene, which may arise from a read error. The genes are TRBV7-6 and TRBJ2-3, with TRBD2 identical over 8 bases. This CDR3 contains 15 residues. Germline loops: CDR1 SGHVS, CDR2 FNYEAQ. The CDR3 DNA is TGTACCAGCAGCTCGGTAGCGGGGCCCACAGATACGCAGTATTTT. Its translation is CTSSSVAGPTDTQYF. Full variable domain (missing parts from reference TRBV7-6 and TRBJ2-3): GAGVSQSPRYKVTKRGQDVALRCDPISGHVSLYWYRQALGQGPEFLTYFNYEAQQDKSGLPNDRFSAERPEGSISTLTIQRTEQRDSAMYRCTSSSVAGPTDTQYFGPGTRLTVL.

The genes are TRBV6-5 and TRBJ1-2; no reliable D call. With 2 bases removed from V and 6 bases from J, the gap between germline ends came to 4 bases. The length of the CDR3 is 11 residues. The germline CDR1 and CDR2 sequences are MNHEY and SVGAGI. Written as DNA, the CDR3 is TGTGCCAGCAGTTACCGCCATGGCTACACCTTC. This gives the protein CASSYRHGYTF.

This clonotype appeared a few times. This CDR3 reads CASSDMSNEQFF. The CDR3 nucleotides are TGTGCCAGCAGTGATATGTCCAATGAGCAGTTCTTC. The chain has TRBV6-4 and TRBJ2-1; D is uncertain. The CDR3 is made up of 12 amino acids. With 3 bases removed from V and 6 bases from J, the gap between germline ends came to 6 bases. CDR1 and CDR2 from the germline V gene are MRHNA and SNTAGT.

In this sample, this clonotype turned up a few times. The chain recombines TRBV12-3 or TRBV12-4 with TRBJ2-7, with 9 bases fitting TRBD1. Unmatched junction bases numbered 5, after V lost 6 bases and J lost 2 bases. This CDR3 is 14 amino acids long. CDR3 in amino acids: CASSTTGGTYEQYF. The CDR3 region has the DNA TGTGCCAGCAGCACGACAGGGGGGACCTACGAGCAGTACTTC.

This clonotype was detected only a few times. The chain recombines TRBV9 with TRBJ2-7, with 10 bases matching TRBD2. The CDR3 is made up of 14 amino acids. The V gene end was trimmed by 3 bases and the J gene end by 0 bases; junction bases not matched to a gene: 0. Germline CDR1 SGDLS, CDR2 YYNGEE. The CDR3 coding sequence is TGTGCCAGCAGCGGGACTAGCGGCTCCTACGAGCAGTACTTC. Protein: CASSGTSGSYEQYF.

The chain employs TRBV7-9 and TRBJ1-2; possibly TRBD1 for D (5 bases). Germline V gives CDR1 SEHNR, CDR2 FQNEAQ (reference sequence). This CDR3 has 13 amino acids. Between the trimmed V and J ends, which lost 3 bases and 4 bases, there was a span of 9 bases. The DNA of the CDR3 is TGTGCCAGCAGCTTTGCAGACAGCTATGGCTACACCTTC. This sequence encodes CASSFADSYGYTF.

CDR3 sequence: CASSVAENNSPLHF. CDR3 DNA sequence: TGTGCCAGCAGCGTAGCAGAGAACAATTCACCCCTCCACTTT. The rearrangement links TRBV9 to TRBJ1-6; no clear D. The CDR3 has 14 residues. The germline V and J ends were trimmed by 0 bases and 7 bases, with 8 bases remaining between them. The germline gives CDR1 SGDLS, CDR2 YYNGEE.

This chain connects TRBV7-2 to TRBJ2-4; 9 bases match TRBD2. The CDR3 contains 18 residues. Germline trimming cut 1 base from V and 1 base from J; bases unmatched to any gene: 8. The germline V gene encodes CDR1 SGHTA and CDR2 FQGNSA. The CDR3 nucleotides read TGTGCCAGCAGCTTAGGGCTAGCGGGACAACGGGCCAAAAACATTCAGTACTTC. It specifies CASSLGLAGQRAKNIQYF.

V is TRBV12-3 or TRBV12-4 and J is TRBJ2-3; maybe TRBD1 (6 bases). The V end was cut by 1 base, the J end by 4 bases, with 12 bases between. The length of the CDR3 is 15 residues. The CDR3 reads CASSLGTQGPDTQYF. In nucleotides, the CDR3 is TGTGCCAGCAGTTTAGGGACACAGGGCCCAGATACGCAGTATTTT.

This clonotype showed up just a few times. In DNA, the CDR3 is TGTGCCAGCAGTCCACTTCGAGGGGGCGGGAACACTGAAGCTTTCTTT. It codes for CASSPLRGGGNTEAFF. This chain links TRBV28 with TRBJ1-1; TRBD1 matches at 7 bases. This CDR3 is 16 amino acids long. The trim removed 5 bases at V and 1 base at J, leaving 10 bases unmatched. CDR1 and CDR2 from the germline V gene are MDHEN and SYDVKM.

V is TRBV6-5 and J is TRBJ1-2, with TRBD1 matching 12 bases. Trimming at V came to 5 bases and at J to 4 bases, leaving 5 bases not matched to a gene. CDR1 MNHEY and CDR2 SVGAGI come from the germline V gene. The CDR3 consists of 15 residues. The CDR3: CASSDTGQGAYGYTF. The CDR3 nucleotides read TGTGCCAGCAGTGATACGGGACAGGGGGCCTATGGCTACACCTTC.

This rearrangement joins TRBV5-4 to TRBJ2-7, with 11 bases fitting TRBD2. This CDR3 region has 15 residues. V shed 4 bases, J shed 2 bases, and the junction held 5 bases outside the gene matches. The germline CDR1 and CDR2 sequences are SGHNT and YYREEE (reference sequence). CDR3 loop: CASSIGTSGAYEQYF. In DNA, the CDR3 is TGTGCCAGCAGCATCGGGACTAGCGGAGCCTACGAGCAGTACTTC. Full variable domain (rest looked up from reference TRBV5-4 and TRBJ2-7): ETGVTQSPTHLIKTRGQQVTLRCSSQSGHNTVSWYQQALGQGPQFIFQYYREEENGRGNFPPRFSGLQFPNYSSELNVNALELDDSALYLCASSIGTSGAYEQYFGPGTRLTVT.

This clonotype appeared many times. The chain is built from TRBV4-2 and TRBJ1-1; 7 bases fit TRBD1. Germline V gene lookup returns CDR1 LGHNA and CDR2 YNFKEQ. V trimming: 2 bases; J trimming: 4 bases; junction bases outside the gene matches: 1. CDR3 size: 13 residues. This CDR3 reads CASSQRQGTEAFF. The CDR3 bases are TGTGCCAGCAGCCAAAGACAGGGCACTGAAGCTTTCTTT.

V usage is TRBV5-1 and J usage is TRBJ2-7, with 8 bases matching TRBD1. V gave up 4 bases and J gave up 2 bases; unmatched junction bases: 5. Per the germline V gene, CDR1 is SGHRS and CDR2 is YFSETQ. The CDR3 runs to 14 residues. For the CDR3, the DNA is TGCGCCAGCAGCACCCGGGACAGGACCTACGAGCAGTACTTC. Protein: CASSTRDRTYEQYF.

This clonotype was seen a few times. DNA of the CDR3: TGTGCCAGCAGCTTGCGGACAGTCAATTCACCCCTCCACTTT. This translates into CASSLRTVNSPLHF. The chain uses TRBV13 and TRBJ1-6; TRBD1 is a possible D gene (6 bases). Deletions cut 3 bases from V and 7 bases from J, with 10 bases between. The CDR3 runs to 14 residues. From germline, CDR1 is PRHDT and CDR2 FYEKMQ (reference sequence).

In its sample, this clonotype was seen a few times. The CDR3 coding sequence is TGTGCCACCGCCGGGGCGCAAGAGACCCAGTACTTC. Residues: CATAGAQETQYF. The chain has TRBV6-1 and TRBJ2-5, with D tentatively TRBD1 or TRBD2 (5 bases each). The CDR3 sequence is 12 residues long. Trimming took 10 bases from V and 2 from J, leaving 11 bases between them. Germline values: CDR1 MNHNS, CDR2 SASEGT.

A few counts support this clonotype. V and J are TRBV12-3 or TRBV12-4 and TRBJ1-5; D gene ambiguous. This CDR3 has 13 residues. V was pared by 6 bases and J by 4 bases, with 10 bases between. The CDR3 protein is CASRRDRNQPQHF. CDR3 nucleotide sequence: TGTGCCAGCAGACGGGATCGGAATCAGCCCCAGCATTTT.

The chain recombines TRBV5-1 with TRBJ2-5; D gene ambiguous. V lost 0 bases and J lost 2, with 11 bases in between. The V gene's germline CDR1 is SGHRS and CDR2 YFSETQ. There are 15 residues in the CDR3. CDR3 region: CASSLAVLGQETQYF. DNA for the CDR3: TGCGCCAGCAGCTTGGCCGTCTTAGGGCAAGAGACCCAGTACTTC.

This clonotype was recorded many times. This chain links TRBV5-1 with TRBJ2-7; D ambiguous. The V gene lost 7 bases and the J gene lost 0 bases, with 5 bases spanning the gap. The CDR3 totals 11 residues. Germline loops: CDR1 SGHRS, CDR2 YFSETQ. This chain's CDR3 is CASASSYEQYF. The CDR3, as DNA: TGCGCCAGCGCGAGCTCCTACGAGCAGTACTTC.

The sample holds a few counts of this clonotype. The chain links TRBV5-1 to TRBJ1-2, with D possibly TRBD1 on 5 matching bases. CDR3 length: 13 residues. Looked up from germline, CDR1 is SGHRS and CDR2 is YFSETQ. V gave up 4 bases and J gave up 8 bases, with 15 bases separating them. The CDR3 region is CASSPREKGGYTF. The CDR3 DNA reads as TGCGCCAGCAGCCCGCGGGAGAAGGGGGGCTACACCTTC. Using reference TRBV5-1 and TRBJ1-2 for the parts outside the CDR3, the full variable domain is KAGVTQTPRYLIKTRGQQVTLSCSPISGHRSVSWYQQTPGQGLQFLFEYFSETQRNKGNFPGRFSGRQFSNSRSEMNVSTLELGDSALYLCASSPREKGGYTFGSGTRLTVV.

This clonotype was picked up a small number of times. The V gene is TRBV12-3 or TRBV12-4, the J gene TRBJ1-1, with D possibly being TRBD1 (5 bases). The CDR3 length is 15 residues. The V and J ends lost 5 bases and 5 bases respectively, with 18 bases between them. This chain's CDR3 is CASSTPGFGLTEAFF. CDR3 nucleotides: TGTGCCAGCAGTACACCAGGGTTTGGATTGACTGAAGCTTTCTTT.

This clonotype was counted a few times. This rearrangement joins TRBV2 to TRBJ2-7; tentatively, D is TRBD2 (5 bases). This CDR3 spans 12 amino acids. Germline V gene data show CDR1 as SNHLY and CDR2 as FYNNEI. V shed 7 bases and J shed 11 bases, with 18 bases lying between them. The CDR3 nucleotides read TGTGCCAGCAATGCGAGACTACGAGTGAAGTACTTC. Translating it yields CASNARLRVKYF.